The source of this T cell receptor (beta chain) is a study of read filtering for tumor transcriptome and immune sequencing. Study-level points and caveats: Approximately 87% of IR-seq clonotypes had a single read, yet these held approximately 4% of reads.

The library was built from approximately 400 ng RNA with molecular barcoded adaptors for alpha/delta and beta/gamma chains. Using its own MiXCR run on the reads, TCRdb lists one record per CDR3 protein. Of fewer than 150,000 distinct CDR3 sequences in the sample, 10% to 15% were seen once. The V and J ends lost 4 bases and 5 bases, in that order; junction bases with no gene match: 13. The CDR3 length is 17 residues. Germline values: CDR1 SQVTM, CDR2 ANQGSEA. Regarding this clonotype: Its antigen is not known. A read error is possible here, since a much larger clone lies one base away.

The chain employs TRBV29-1 and TRBJ1-5; 11 bases agree with TRBD1. This clonotype was obtained from a donor aged 40 or older with multiple myeloma. Input material: a population of CD138-negative cells sorted from bone marrow. The CDR3 sequence is CSVVLGRTGGGDQPQHF. DNA for the CDR3: TGCAGCGTTGTCCTAGGTCGGACAGGGGGCGGTGATCAGCCCCAGCATTTT.